This record covers a single T cell receptor beta chain. This specimen comes from a study of CD8+ T cells in alopecia areata. After isolation, RNA underwent reverse transcription to generate cDNA as the sequencing template. The data were produced by immunoSEQ multiplex PCR, yet TCRdb's version contains in-frame clones alone and is incomplete. This sample has approximately 100,000 clones, with 55% found just once. This receptor was identified in a human donor in good health. Sequencing was done on a sample of CD4+ T cells sorted from blood.

Here the CDR3 DNA reads TGTGCCACCAGCAGAGATGGGGGTTTCGGTGAGCAGTTCTTC. Translated: CATSRDGGFGEQFF. The chain carries TRBV15 and TRBJ2-1; the D call may be TRBD1 or TRBD2 (5 bases each). This CDR3 contains 14 residues. The ends were cut back, 0 bases at V and 9 bases at J, with 12 bases in the middle. Germline V lookup: CDR1 LNHNV, CDR2 YYDKDF (reference sequence).